A selection of T cell receptor beta chains follows, all from one sample in a study of CD8 T cells in Susac syndrome. TCRdb reanalysed the immunoSEQ multiplex PCR reads using MiXCR and keeps one entry per CDR3 protein. The sample holds some 170,000 distinct CDR3 sequences, approximately 93% seen once. The specimen sequenced was CD4+ T cells from PBMCs. The source is a human donor with multiple sclerosis. Each CDR3 is given with its conserved first and last residue. The D gene is left open where the match is weak.

D gene | J gene | V gene | CDR3 DNA | CDR3 protein
. | TRBJ2-3 | TRBV6-6 | TGTGCCAGCAGTTACCTTTACAGTGCACAAGATACGCAGTATTTT | CASSYLYSAQDTQYF
. | TRBJ2-3 | TRBV6-6 | TGTGCCAGCAGTCCCCGCAGGGATACGCAGTATTTT | CASSPRRDTQYF
. | TRBJ2-3 | TRBV10-3 | TGTGCCATCAGGACGGGTGACGGGACTCGCGCCCCCGATACGCAGTATTTT | CAIRTGDGTRAPDTQYF
. | TRBJ2-5 | TRBV5-1 | TGCGCCAGCAGCTTTTTCCCGGGGGAGACCCAGTACTTC | CASSFFPGETQYF
. | TRBJ1-3 | TRBV19 | TGTGCCAGTAGTATGTGGCCCAGCTCTGGAAACACCATATATTTT | CASSMWPSSGNTIYF
. | TRBJ2-7 | TRBV5-4 | TGTGCCAGCAGCTTCGCAGGGCGAGACGAGCAGTACTTC | CASSFAGRDEQYF
TRBD2 | TRBJ2-7 | TRBV7-8 | TGTGCCAGCAGCTCCTTAGCGGGAGGGCCGTACGAGCAGTACTTC | CASSSLAGGPYEQYF
. | TRBJ1-3 | TRBV2 | TGTGCCAGCAGGGGTGACCTCTCTGGAAACACCATATATTTT | CASRGDLSGNTIYF
. | TRBJ1-4 | TRBV29-1 | TGCAGCGTGACCCAGGGAGGCTTTAATGAAAAACTGTTTTTT | CSVTQGGFNEKLFF
. | TRBJ1-4 | TRBV30 | TGTGCCTGGAGTCGGGGGGAGGAAAAACTGTTTTTT | CAWSRGEEKLFF
. | TRBJ2-5 | TRBV6-2/TRBV6-3 | TGTGCCAGCATTGGAGGGTTTGCAGCCCAGTACTTC | CASIGGFAAQYF
. | TRBJ1-1 | TRBV5-1 | TGCGCCAGCAGCCGCATCCGGGACACTGAAGCTTTCTTT | CASSRIRDTEAFF
. | TRBJ1-1 | TRBV6-5 | TGTGCCAGCAGTTACTCGATTCCCGGGGCGCCGGATACTGAAGCTTTCTTT | CASSYSIPGAPDTEAFF
. | TRBJ2-4 | TRBV20-1 | TGCAGTGCGAGCCGAGGAACAGCCAAAAACATTCAGTACTTC | CSASRGTAKNIQYF
. | TRBJ1-1 | TRBV6-6 | TGTGCCAGCAGTGGACAGAGGAACACTGAAGCTTTCTTT | CASSGQRNTEAFF
TRBD1 | TRBJ2-7 | TRBV29-1 | TGCAGCGGAGGGACAGGGGTCTACGAGCAGTACTTC | CSGGTGVYEQYF
. | TRBJ1-2 | TRBV29-1 | TGCAGCGTGCGACTTGGGGGCTACACCTTC | CSVRLGGYTF
. | TRBJ1-1 | TRBV6-1 | TGTGCCAGCAGTGAGGTCGGGAGGGGGAACACTGAAGCTTTCTTT | CASSEVGRGNTEAFF
TRBD2 | TRBJ2-5 | TRBV9 | TGTGCCAGCAGCGGAACGGGAGGGCGGGAGGAGACCCAGTACTTC | CASSGTGGREETQYF
. | TRBJ2-6 | TRBV20-1 | TGCAGTGCTAGTTCGCCGAACTCTGGGGCCAACGTCCTGACTTTC | CSASSPNSGANVLTF